The clone carrying this T cell receptor beta chain appeared a single time. Antigen: not known. The data are from a study of cytomegalovirus exposure and HLA in healthy donors. The repertoire was sequenced with immunoSEQ multiplex PCR; TCRdb's copy has only in-frame clones and lacks some. The sample holds 110,000 or so clones; around nine tenths are singletons and the top ten take about 2%. Donors came from a validation cohort of 95 to 150 subjects, distinct from the first 666-subject cohort. Notes on the study in general: Specific recognition of CMV antigens was confirmed in vitro for a few chains (all CMV-associated). Associated with cytomegalovirus, according to the listing, were 150 to 200 TCR beta chains. Diagnosis of cytomegalovirus status made by the classifier reportedly showed high specificity and sensitivity.

The sequence derives from a young woman in good health and CMV-seronegative. Sequenced input: PBMCs.

The CDR3 loop reads CASRRTSGNEQFF. CDR3 nucleotides: TGTGCCAGCAGAAGGACTAGCGGCAATGAGCAGTTCTTC. V usage is TRBV6-1 and J usage is TRBJ2-1, with 10 bases fitting TRBD2. This CDR3 contains 13 residues. From germline, CDR1 is MNHNS and CDR2 SASEGT. J gave up 6 bases and V 6 bases, and 2 bases lay outside the gene matches.